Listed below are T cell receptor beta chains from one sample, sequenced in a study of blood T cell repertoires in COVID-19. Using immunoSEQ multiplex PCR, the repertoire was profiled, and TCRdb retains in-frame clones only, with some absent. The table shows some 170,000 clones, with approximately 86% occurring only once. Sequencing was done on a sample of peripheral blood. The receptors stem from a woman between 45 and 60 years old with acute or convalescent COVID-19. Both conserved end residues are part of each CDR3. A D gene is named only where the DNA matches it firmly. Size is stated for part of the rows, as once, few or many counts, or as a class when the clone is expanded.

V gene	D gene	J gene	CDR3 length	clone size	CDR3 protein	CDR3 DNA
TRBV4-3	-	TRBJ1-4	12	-	CASSHIGEKLFF	TGCGCCAGCAGCCATATCGGTGAAAAACTGTTTTTT
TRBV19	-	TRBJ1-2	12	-	CASKRGDYGYTF	TGTGCCAGTAAACGGGGGGACTATGGCTACACCTTC
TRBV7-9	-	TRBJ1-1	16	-	CASSLDYGTLNTEAFF	TGTGCCAGCAGTCTCGATTACGGGACATTGAACACTGAAGCTTTCTTT
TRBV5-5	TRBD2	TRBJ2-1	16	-	CASSWGLAGGPGEQFF	TGTGCCAGCAGCTGGGGACTAGCGGGGGGGCCGGGTGAGCAGTTCTTC
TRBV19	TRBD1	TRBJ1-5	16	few	CASSIYQGTGHQPQHF	TGTGCCAGTAGTATTTATCAGGGGACAGGCCATCAGCCCCAGCATTTT
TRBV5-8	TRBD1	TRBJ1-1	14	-	CASSSWGQDTEAFF	TGTGCCAGCAGCTCGTGGGGACAGGACACTGAAGCTTTCTTT
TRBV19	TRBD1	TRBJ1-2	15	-	CASSGQGGLNYGYTF	TGTGCCAGTAGTGGACAGGGGGGCCTTAACTATGGCTACACCTTC
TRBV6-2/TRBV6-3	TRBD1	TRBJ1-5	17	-	CASSYRPGQGDNQPQHF	TGTGCCAGCAGTTACCGACCGGGACAGGGGGATAACCAGCCCCAGCATTTT
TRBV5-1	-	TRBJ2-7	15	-	CASSSGTLSSYEQYF	TGCGCCAGCAGCTCTGGGACTTTGAGCTCCTACGAGCAGTACTTC
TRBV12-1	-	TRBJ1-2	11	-	CASARTDGYTF	TGTGCCAGTGCACGGACTGACGGCTACACCTTC
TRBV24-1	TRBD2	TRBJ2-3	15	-	CATSDSGLAGATQYF	TGTGCCACCAGTGATTCGGGACTAGCGGGAGCTACGCAGTATTTT
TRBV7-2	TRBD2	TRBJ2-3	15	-	CASSLPAGFGDTQYF	TGTGCCAGCAGCTTACCAGCGGGGTTTGGAGATACGCAGTATTTT
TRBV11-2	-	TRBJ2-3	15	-	CASSPTGQITDTQYF	TGTGCCAGCAGCCCGACAGGACAGATCACAGATACGCAGTATTTT
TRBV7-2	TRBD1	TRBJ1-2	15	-	CASSKGGNRGGGYTF	TGTGCCAGCAGCAAAGGGGGGAACAGGGGAGGCGGCTACACCTTC